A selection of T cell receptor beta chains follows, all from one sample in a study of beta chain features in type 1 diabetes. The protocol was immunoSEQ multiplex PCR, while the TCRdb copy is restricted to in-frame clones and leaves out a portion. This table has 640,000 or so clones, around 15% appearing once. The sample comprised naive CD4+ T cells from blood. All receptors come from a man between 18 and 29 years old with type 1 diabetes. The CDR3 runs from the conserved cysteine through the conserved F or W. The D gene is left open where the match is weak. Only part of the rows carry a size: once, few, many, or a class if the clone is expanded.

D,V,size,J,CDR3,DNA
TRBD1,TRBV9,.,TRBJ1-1,CASSVEGQGRERAFF,TGTGCCAGCAGCGTAGAGGGACAGGGACGGGAAAGAGCTTTCTTT
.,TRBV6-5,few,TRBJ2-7,CASSYGTAEQYF,TGTGCCAGCAGTTACGGGACTGCCGAGCAGTACTTC
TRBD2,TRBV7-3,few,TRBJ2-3,CASSPTLAGGPDTQYF,TGTGCCAGCAGCCCGACCTTAGCGGGGGGGCCAGATACGCAGTATTTT
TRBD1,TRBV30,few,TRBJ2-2,CAWNTNRGAGELFF,TGTGCCTGGAACACAAACAGGGGGGCCGGGGAGCTGTTTTTT
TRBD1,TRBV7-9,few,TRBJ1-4,CASSARTGGEEKLFF,TGTGCCAGCAGCGCAAGGACAGGGGGCGAAGAAAAACTGTTTTTT
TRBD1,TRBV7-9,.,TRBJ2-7,CASTPGTGGTYEQYF,TGTGCCAGCACCCCTGGGACAGGGGGGACCTACGAGCAGTACTTC
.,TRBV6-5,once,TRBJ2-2,CASSFSHTGELFF,TGTGCCAGCAGTTTTTCCCACACCGGGGAGCTGTTTTTT
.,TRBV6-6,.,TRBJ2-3,CASSVPPGVPDTQYF,TGTGCCAGCAGTGTACCCCCCGGGGTCCCTGATACGCAGTATTTT
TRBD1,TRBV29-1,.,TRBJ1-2,CSVEDETGSGYTF,TGCAGCGTTGAAGATGAGACAGGGAGTGGCTACACCTTC
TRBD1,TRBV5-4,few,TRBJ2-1,CASSRDRHNEQFF,TGTGCCAGCAGCCGGGACAGACACAATGAGCAGTTCTTC
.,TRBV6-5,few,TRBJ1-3,CASTKGHTIYF,TGTGCCAGCACCAAAGGGCACACCATATATTTT
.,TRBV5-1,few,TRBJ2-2,CASSLGGAGELFF,TGCGCCAGCAGCTTGGGTGGGGCCGGGGAGCTGTTTTTT
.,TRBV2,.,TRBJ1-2,CASRGDNYGYTF,TGTGCCAGCAGGGGCGACAACTATGGCTACACCTTC
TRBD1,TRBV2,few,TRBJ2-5,CASSGTGGFGTQYF,TGTGCCAGCAGTGGGACAGGGGGCTTCGGGACCCAGTACTTC
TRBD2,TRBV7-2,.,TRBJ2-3,CASSLTSGGLLGTDTQYF,TGTGCCAGCAGCTTGACTAGCGGGGGGCTTCTGGGCACAGATACGCAGTATTTT
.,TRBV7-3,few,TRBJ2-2,CASSSSGGELFF,TGTGCCAGCAGCTCCTCTGGCGGGGAGCTGTTTTTT
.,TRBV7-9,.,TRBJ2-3,CASSPTGEDTQYF,TGTGCCAGCAGCCCCACTGGCGAAGATACGCAGTATTTT
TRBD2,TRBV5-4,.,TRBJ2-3,CASSPLTSSLTDTQYF,TGTGCCAGCAGCCCGTTGACTAGCTCATTGACAGATACGCAGTATTTT
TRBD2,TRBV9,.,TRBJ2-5,CASSPRTSGGQETQYF,TGTGCCAGCAGCCCGCGGACTAGCGGGGGGCAAGAGACCCAGTACTTC
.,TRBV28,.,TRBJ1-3,CASSFLTGSSGNTIYF,TGTGCCAGCAGTTTCCTCACGGGGAGCTCTGGAAACACCATATATTTT